These 12 T cell receptor beta chains came from one sample sequenced in a study of cytomegalovirus exposure and HLA in healthy donors. The study ran its PCR with 60 Vbeta and 13 Jbeta primers. Clones were read by immunoSEQ multiplex PCR, and TCRdb kept only the in-frame ones, dropping some. The table has 100,000 to 150,000 clones, 75% to 85% seen once. Material for sequencing was PBMCs. The source of these receptors is a man aged 25 to 40 in good health and CMV-seropositive.

This clone was picked up a small number of times. The V call is TRBV6-5, the J call TRBJ2-7; 8 bases line up with TRBD1. The CDR3 is made up of 15 amino acids. The germline V gene encodes CDR1 MNHEY and CDR2 SVGAGI. Trimming took 2 bases from V and 4 from J; bases not matched to a gene: 7. The CDR3 is CASSYTAGTGYEQYF. The CDR3 coding sequence is TGTGCCAGCAGTTACACAGCCGGGACAGGTTACGAGCAGTACTTC.

The chain combines TRBV4-1 with TRBJ1-2; unclear D gene. V gave up 0 bases and J gave up 8 bases, with 16 bases separating them. This CDR3 contains 15 residues. The germline V gene has CDR1 MGHRA and CDR2 YSYEKL. DNA of the CDR3: TGCGCCAGCAGCCAAGATGGGTACGGGTATCGAGGCTACACCTTC. It yields the protein CASSQDGYGYRGYTF.

CDR3 in amino acids: CATSRDPGQGLEQYF. The CDR3 nucleotides are TGTGCCACCAGCAGAGATCCCGGACAGGGCCTCGAGCAGTACTTC. The chain joins TRBV15 to TRBJ2-7; 8 bases agree with TRBD1. The CDR3 has 15 residues. CDR1 is LNHNV and CDR2 is YYDKDF in the germline V gene (reference sequence). J gave up 6 bases and V 0 bases, and 7 bases lay outside the gene matches.

V and J are TRBV9 and TRBJ1-2, with 11 positions matching TRBD1. V dropped 4 bases and J dropped 4; count of bases not matched to a gene: 6. The CDR3 has 15 amino acids. Germline V gives CDR1 SGDLS, CDR2 YYNGEE. CDR3 sequence reads: CASSYGTGGPYGYTF. CDR3 nucleotide sequence: TGTGCCAGCAGCTACGGGACAGGGGGTCCCTATGGCTACACCTTC.

This chain's CDR3 is CSARRGQNTGELFF. DNA of the CDR3: TGCAGCGCCCGGAGGGGGCAAAACACCGGGGAGCTGTTTTTT. The chain recombines TRBV29-1 with TRBJ2-2; TRBD1 might be the D (7 bases). Germline CDR1 is SQVTM and CDR2 is ANQGSEA. The CDR3 spans 14 residues. The ends were cut back, 7 bases at V and 2 bases at J, with 14 bases in the middle.

This chain links TRBV5-1 with TRBJ2-7; D is ambiguous. This CDR3 is built from 11 residues. CDR1 SGHRS and CDR2 YFSETQ come from the germline V gene. V lost 0 bases and J lost 6, with 4 bases in between. CDR3 bases: TGCGCCAGCAGCTTGGCCGGCGAGCAGTACTTC. This codes for CASSLAGEQYF. The entire variable domain, with the rest obtained from reference TRBV5-1 and TRBJ2-7, is as follows: KAGVTQTPRYLIKTRGQQVTLSCSPISGHRSVSWYQQTPGQGLQFLFEYFSETQRNKGNFPGRFSGRQFSNSRSEMNVSTLELGDSALYLCASSLAGEQYFGPGTRLTVT.

The J gene is TRBJ1-2, the V gene TRBV5-1; D is ambiguous. The CDR3 spans 15 residues. The germline V gene encodes CDR1 SGHRS and CDR2 YFSETQ. V was shortened by 0 bases and J by 0 bases, with 9 bases between the two germline ends. Here the CDR3 reads CASSLGLAANYGYTF. The CDR3 DNA reads TGCGCCAGCAGCTTGGGGCTGGCAGCTAACTATGGCTACACCTTC.

This clone was counted a few times. The rearrangement uses TRBV7-2 and TRBJ2-4; TRBD2 aligns across 13 bases. J was trimmed by 3 bases and V by 5 bases; bases with no gene match: 7. Germline lookup yields CDR1 SGHTA and CDR2 FQGNSA. This CDR3 contains 17 residues. In DNA, the CDR3 is TGTGCCAGCAGCGCTAGACTAGCGGGGGGTTTCAAAAACATTCAGTACTTC. It codes for CASSARLAGGFKNIQYF.

This chain uses TRBV11-1 with TRBJ1-2, with TRBD1 matching 10 bases. The CDR3 covers 14 residues. CDR1 is SGHAT and CDR2 is FQDESV in the germline V gene (reference sequence). V shed 4 bases, J shed 3 bases, and the junction held 2 bases outside the gene matches. Written as DNA, the CDR3 is TGTGCCAGCAGCTCGGACAGGGGGGACTATGGCTACACCTTC. Amino acids: CASSSDRGDYGYTF. The entire variable domain, with the rest obtained from reference TRBV11-1 and TRBJ1-2, is as follows: EAEVAQSPRYKITEKSQAVAFWCDPISGHATLYWYRQILGQGPELLVQFQDESVVDDSQLPKDRFSAERLKGVDSTLKIQPAELGDSAMYLCASSSDRGDYGYTFGSGTRLTVV.

V gene TRBV7-9 combines with J gene TRBJ2-1; D not resolved. Germline V gives CDR1 SEHNR, CDR2 FQNEAQ (reference sequence). The CDR3 has 12 residues. V was clipped by 3 bases and J by 12 bases, with 12 bases between them. As DNA, the CDR3 is TGTGCCAGCAGCTTTGGCCGGGTGGGGCAGTTCTTC. As protein: CASSFGRVGQFF.

Comment on this clone: One end of the junction does not line up with germline, which may come from a read error. The chain is built from TRBV6-1 and TRBJ1-1; maybe TRBD1 (6 bases). This CDR3 has 14 amino acids. The V gene's germline CDR1 is MNHNS and CDR2 SASEGT. CDR3 residues: CASRDEWGAGRESF. In nucleotides, the CDR3 is TGTGCCAGCAGGGATGAGTGGGGGGCCGGGCGGGAGAGCTTT.

This clone was observed a single time. The rearrangement links TRBV2 to TRBJ1-1; D not certain. The germline gives CDR1 SNHLY, CDR2 FYNNEI. Trimming shortened V by 6 bases and J by 0 bases, and 11 bases separated the two germline ends. This CDR3 spans 14 amino acids. Written as DNA, the CDR3 is TGTGCCAGCAGAGAATTTACAGTGAACACTGAAGCTTTCTTT. Its translation is CASREFTVNTEAFF.